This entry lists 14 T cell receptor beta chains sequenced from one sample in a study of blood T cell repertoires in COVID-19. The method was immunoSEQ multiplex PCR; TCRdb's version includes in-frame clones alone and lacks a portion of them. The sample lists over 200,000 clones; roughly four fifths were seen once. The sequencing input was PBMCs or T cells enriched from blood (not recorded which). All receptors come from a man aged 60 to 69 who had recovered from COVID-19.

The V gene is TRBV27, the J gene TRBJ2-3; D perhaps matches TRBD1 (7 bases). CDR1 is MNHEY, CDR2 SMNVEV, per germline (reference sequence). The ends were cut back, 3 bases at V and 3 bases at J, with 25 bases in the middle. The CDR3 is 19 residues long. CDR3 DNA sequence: TGTGCCAGCAGTTTCTCGGGGGTAGAGACAGGGATGCCGACAGATACGCAGTATTTT. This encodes CASSFSGVETGMPTDTQYF.

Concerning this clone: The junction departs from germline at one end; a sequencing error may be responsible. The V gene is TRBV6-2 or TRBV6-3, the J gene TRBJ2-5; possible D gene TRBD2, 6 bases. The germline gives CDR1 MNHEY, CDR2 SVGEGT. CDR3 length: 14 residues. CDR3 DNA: TGTGCCAGCAGTCACTCGGGACTCAAAGAGACCCAGTACTTC. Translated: CASSHSGLKETQYF.

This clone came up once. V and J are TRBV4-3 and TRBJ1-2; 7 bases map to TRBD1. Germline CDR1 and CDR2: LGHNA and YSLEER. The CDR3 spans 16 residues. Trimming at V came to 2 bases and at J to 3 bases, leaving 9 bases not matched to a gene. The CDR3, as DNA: TGCGCCAGCAGCCAAACCCGACAGGGTCCCTACTATGGCTACACCTTC. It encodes CASSQTRQGPYYGYTF.

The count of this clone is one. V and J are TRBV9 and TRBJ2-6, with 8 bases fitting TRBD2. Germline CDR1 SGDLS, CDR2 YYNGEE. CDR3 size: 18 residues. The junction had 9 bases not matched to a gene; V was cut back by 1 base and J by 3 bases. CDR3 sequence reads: CASSVRRGAASGANVLTF. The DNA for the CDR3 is TGTGCCAGCAGCGTACGGCGGGGGGCGGCAAGTGGGGCCAACGTCCTGACTTTC.

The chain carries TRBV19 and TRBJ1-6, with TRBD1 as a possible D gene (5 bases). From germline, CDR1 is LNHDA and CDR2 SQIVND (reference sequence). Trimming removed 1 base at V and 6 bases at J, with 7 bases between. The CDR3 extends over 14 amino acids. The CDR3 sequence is CASSIGGRNSPLHF. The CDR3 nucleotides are TGTGCCAGTAGTATAGGGGGCCGTAATTCACCCCTCCACTTT.

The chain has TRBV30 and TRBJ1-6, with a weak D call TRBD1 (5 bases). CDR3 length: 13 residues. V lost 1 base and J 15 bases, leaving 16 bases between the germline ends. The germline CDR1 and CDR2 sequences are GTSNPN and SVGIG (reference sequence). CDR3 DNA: TGTGCCTGGAGTGAGGGGCGGCTGGCCGGCCTCCACTTT. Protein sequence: CAWSEGRLAGLHF.

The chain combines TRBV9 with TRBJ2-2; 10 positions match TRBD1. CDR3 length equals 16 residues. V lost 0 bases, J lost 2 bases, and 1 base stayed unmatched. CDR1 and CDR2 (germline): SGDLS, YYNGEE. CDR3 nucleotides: TGTGCCAGCAGCGTAGGGGACAGGGGAAACACCGGGGAGCTGTTTTTT. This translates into CASSVGDRGNTGELFF.

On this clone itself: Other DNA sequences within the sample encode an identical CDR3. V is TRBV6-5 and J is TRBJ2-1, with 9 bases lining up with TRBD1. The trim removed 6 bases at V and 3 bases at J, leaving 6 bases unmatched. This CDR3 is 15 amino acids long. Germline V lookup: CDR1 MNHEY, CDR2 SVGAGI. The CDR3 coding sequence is TGTGCCAGCAGCCCCCCGACAGGGGGCTACAATGAGCAGTTCTTC. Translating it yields CASSPPTGGYNEQFF.

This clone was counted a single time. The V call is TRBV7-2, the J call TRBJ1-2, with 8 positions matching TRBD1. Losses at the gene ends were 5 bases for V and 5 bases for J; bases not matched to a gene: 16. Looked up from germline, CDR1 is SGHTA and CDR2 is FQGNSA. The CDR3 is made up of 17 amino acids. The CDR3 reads CASSPRTGTEKGYGYTF. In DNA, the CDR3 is TGTGCCAGCAGCCCTAGGACAGGGACAGAAAAGGGGTATGGCTACACCTTC.

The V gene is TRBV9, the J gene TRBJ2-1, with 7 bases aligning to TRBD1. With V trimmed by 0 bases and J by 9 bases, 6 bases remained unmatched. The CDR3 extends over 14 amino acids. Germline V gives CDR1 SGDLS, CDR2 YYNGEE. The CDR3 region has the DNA TGTGCCAGCAGCGTAGAAGGGACAGCTAGTGAGCAGTTCTTC. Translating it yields CASSVEGTASEQFF.

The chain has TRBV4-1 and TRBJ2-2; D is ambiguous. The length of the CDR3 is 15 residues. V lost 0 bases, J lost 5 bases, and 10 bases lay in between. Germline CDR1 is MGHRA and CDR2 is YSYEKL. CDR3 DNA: TGCGCCAGCAGCCAAGATAGTATGGTAACCGGGGAGCTGTTTTTT. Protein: CASSQDSMVTGELFF.

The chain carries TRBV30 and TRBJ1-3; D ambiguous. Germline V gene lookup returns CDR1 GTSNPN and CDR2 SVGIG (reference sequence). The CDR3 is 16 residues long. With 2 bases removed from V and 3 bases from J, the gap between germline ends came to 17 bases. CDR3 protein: CAWSTVPEGGGNTIYF. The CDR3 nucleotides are TGTGCCTGGAGTACCGTCCCCGAGGGAGGTGGAAACACCATATATTTT.

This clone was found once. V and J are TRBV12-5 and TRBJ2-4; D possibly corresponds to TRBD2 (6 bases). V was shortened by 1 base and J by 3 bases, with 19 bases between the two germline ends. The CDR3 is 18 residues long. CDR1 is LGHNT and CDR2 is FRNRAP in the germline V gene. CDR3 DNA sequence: TGTGCTAGTGGTTTGGCCAAAACCGGGGGATCAAGCAAAAACATTCAGTACTTC. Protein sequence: CASGLAKTGGSSKNIQYF. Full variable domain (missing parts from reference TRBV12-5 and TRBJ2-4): DARVTQTPRHKVTEMGQEVTMRCQPILGHNTVFWYRQTMMQGLELLAYFRNRAPLDDSGMPKDRFSAEMPDATLATLKIQPSEPRDSAVYFCASGLAKTGGSSKNIQYFGAGTRLSVL.

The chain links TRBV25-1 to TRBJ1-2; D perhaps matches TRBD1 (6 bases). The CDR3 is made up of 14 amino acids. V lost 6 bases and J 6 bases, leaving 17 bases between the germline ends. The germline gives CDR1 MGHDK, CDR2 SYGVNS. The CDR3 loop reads CASSGATGLDGYTF. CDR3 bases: TGTGCCAGCAGCGGCGCTACAGGGTTGGATGGCTACACCTTC.